This T cell receptor beta chain was profiled in a study of CXCR3-negative and CXCR3-positive naive CD8 T cells. 5' RACE that incorporated UMI labels was used to prepare the TRB cDNA libraries. TCRdb re-called the 5' RACE reads and shows each CDR3 protein once, DNA omitted. The listing records some 150,000 distinct CDR3 sequences. All CD8+ T cell subsets were sorted in triplicate at fewer than 350,000 cells each. Naive CD8+ T cells were CD45RO-CCR7+CD27+CD95-. In the case of this clonotype: Its matching antigen is unknown.

The length of the CDR3 is 13 residues. Germline-derived CDR1 and CDR2 are SGHTA and FQGNSA. Overall study findings and caveats: For CXCR3-positive naive cells, TRB CDR3s were more hydrophobic than those of CXCR3-negative naive cells. Naive CXCR3-positive and CXCR3-negative cells shared similar TRBV-TRBJ usage, unlike memory cells.

Sample: naive CXCR3+ CD8+ T cells from blood. Sample subset: CD45RO-CCR7+CD27+CD95- naive CD8+ T cells expressing CXCR3 (TNR3+). This clonotype was sampled from a human donor in good health. Some clones in this sample may be carry-over from other donors' samples. The chain is built from TRBV7-2 and TRBJ1-1; with no DNA, the TCRdb D assignment of TRBD1 cannot be verified. The CDR3 region is CASSETPGFEAFF.